Listed below are T cell receptor beta chains from one sample, sequenced in a study of molecular identifiers for immune sequencing clone quantification. TCRdb processed the PCR reads anew with MiXCR; each CDR3 protein has one entry. The sample shows fewer than 75,000 distinct CDR3 sequences, about 17% of them seen only once. The sample taken for sequencing was naive CD8+ T cells from blood, with Jurkat cell RNA spiked in. Source of these receptors: a human donor in good health. Some libraries in this study had Jurkat cell RNA spiked in. Each CDR3 is given with its conserved first and last residue. Each record gives: V gene, clone size, J gene, D gene, CDR3 protein, CDR3 DNA. D genes are given only for firm matches. Some rows have no size entry. The others give once, few or many, or a class for an expanded clone.

>TRBV21-1|few|TRBJ2-1|-
CASSKEGVSRGDNEQFF
TGTGCCAGCAGCAAAGAGGGGGTGAGTAGGGGCGACAATGAGCAGTTCTTC
>TRBV4-3|many|TRBJ2-7|-
CASSQDIGAGRAYEQYF
TGCGCCAGCAGCCAAGATATTGGAGCGGGCCGCGCCTACGAGCAGTACTTC
>TRBV11-2|many|TRBJ2-3|TRBD1
CASSPRQGVSGTDTQYF
TGTGCCAGCAGCCCCCGACAGGGCGTGTCGGGCACAGATACGCAGTATTTT
>TRBV2|few|TRBJ2-1|TRBD2
CASIGTSGYNEQFF
TGTGCCAGCATCGGGACTAGCGGGTACAATGAGCAGTTCTTC
>TRBV27|many|TRBJ1-5|-
CASSSLPGRYSNQPQHF
TGTGCCAGCAGTAGTCTGCCGGGGAGGTATAGCAATCAGCCCCAGCATTTT
>TRBV9|many|TRBJ2-3|-
CASSVDAAGHLADTQYF
TGTGCCAGCAGCGTTGACGCAGCGGGACATCTCGCAGATACGCAGTATTTT
>TRBV7-8|many|TRBJ2-2|TRBD2
CASSPGLAEGTGELFF
TGTGCCAGCAGCCCCGGACTAGCGGAGGGCACCGGGGAGCTGTTTTTT
>TRBV7-7|many|TRBJ2-5|-
CASSLGGLGLETQYF
TGTGCTAGCAGCTTAGGTGGATTGGGTTTGGAGACCCAGTACTTC
>TRBV24-1|few|TRBJ1-2|TRBD1
CATSYPGGHGYTF
TGTGCCACCAGTTACCCAGGGGGTCATGGCTACACCTTC
>TRBV11-2|many|TRBJ2-2|TRBD2
CASSDRAGDTGELFF
TGTGCCAGCAGCGATAGAGCGGGAGACACCGGGGAGCTGTTTTTT
>TRBV29-1|once|TRBJ2-3|-
CSVENRRLVQGTDTQYF
TGCAGCGTTGAGAATAGAAGACTAGTTCAAGGCACAGATACGCAGTATTTT
>TRBV9|many|TRBJ1-3|TRBD1
CASSAPRQGLANTIYF
TGTGCCAGCAGCGCCCCTCGACAGGGGCTGGCTAACACCATATATTTT
>TRBV24-1|few|TRBJ2-1|TRBD2
CATSDYVGREVNEQFF
TGTGCCACCAGTGATTATGTTGGACGGGAGGTCAATGAGCAGTTCTTC
>TRBV5-1|-|TRBJ2-3|TRBD1
CASSLDRGLTDTQYF
TGCGCCAGCAGCTTGGACAGGGGGCTCACCGATACGCAGTATTTT
>TRBV5-6|few|TRBJ2-1|TRBD2
CASETSGINEQFF
TGTGCCAGCGAGACTAGCGGGATTAATGAGCAGTTCTTC
>TRBV7-9|-|TRBJ2-1|-
CASSRYETLNEQFF
TGTGCCAGCAGCCGCTATGAGACACTGAATGAGCAGTTCTTC
>TRBV6-5|few|TRBJ2-1|TRBD2
CASSPLAGASYNEQFF
TGTGCCAGCAGTCCCCTAGCGGGAGCCTCCTACAATGAGCAGTTCTTC
>TRBV11-3|many|TRBJ2-1|TRBD2
CASSFGAGVVSSATDEQFF
TGTGCCAGCAGCTTCGGAGCGGGAGTAGTTTCCTCTGCAACCGATGAGCAGTTCTTC